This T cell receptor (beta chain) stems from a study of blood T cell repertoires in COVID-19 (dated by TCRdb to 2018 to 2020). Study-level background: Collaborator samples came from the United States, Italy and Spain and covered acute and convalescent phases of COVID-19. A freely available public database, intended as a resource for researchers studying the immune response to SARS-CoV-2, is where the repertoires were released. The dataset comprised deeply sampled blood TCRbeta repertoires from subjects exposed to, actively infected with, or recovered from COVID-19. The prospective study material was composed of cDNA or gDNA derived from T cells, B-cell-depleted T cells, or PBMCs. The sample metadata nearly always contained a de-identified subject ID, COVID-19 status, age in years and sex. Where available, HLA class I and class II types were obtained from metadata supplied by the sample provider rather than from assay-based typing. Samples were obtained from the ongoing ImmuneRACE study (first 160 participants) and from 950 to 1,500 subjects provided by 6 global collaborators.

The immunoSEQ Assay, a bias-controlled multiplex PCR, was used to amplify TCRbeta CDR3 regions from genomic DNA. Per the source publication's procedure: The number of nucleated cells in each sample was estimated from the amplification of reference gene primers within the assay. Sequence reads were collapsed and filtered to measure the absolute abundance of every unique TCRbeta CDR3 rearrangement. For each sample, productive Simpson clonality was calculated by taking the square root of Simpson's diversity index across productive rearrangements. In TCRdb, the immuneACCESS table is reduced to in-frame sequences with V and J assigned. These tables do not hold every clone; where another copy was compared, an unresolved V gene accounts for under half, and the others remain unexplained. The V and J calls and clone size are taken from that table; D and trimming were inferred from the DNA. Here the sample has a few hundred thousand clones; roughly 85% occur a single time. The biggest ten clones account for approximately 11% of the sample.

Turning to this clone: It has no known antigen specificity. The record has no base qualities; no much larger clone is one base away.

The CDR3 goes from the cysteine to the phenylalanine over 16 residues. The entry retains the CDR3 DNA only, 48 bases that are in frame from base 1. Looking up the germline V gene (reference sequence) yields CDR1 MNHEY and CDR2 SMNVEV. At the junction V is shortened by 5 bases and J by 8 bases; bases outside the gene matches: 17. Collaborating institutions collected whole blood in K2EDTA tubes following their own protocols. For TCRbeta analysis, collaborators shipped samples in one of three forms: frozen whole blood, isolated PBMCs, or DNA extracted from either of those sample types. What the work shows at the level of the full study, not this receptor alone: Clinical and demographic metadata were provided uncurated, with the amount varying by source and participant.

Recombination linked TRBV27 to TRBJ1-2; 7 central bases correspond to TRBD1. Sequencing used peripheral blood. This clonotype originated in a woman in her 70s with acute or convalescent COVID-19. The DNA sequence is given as TGTGCCAGCAGTCCTTGGAGGGACAGACCAACAACGGGCTACACCTTC. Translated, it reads CASSPWRDRPTTGYTF.